Listed here are 8 T cell receptor beta chains from one sample, sequenced in a study of blood T cells in healthy people across ages. Combining a sample-barcoded 5' primer with a J-beta primer mix, a second PCR ran for roughly 6 to 12 cycles. TCRdb called the 5' RACE reads again in MiXCR, with one record for every CDR3 protein. The sample contains hundreds of thousands of distinct CDR3 sequences, under 65% of which appear only once. The sample consisted of blood. All receptors derive from a woman at least 80 years old in good health.

J is TRBJ2-3 and V is TRBV7-2; D uncertain. Trimming pared 7 bases from V and 2 bases from J, leaving 13 bases between. Germline V gives CDR1 SGHTA, CDR2 FQGNSA. The CDR3 runs to 14 residues. The CDR3 is CASTSRVSTDTQYF. The CDR3, as DNA: TGTGCCAGCACGTCTCGGGTTTCCACAGATACGCAGTATTTT.

This rearrangement joins TRBV7-9 to TRBJ2-7; D call uncertain. The CDR3 is made up of 14 amino acids. Between the trimmed V and J ends, which lost 0 bases and 7 bases, there was a span of 13 bases. Germline V gene data show CDR1 as SEHNR and CDR2 as FQNEAQ (reference sequence). In nucleotides, the CDR3 is TGTGCCAGCAGCTTAGCGGGCCTCTACAATGAGCAGTACTTC. Its translation is CASSLAGLYNEQYF.

This chain connects TRBV20-1 to TRBJ1-6; D possibly corresponds to TRBD1 (5 bases). Looked up from germline, CDR1 is DFQATT and CDR2 is SNEGSKA (reference sequence). CDR3 length: 14 amino acids. V dropped 5 bases and J dropped 8 bases, with 16 bases sitting between them. The CDR3 DNA follows: TGCAGTGCTGCCAGGGCCCCCCGGGATTCACCCCTCCACTTT. Amino acid sequence: CSAARAPRDSPLHF.

Points on this clonotype: At one boundary the junction diverges from the germline segment, which might be a read error. The chain joins TRBV5-1 to TRBJ2-3, with 13 nucleotides matching TRBD2. The length of the CDR3 is 18 residues. The germline CDR1 and CDR2 sequences are SGHRS and YFSETQ. DNA of the CDR3: TGCGCCAGCAGCTCCGGACTAGCGGGAGTAGGAGGCACAGATACACAGTATTTT. Encoded protein: CASSSGLAGVGGTDTQYF.

This clonotype was seen ten or more times. V gene TRBV20-1 combines with J gene TRBJ2-1, with a tentative D call TRBD1 (6 bases). CDR1 is DFQATT, CDR2 SNEGSKA, per germline (reference sequence). V was cut by 7 bases and J by 13 bases, with 17 bases left in between. This CDR3 is 11 amino acids long. The CDR3 DNA reads TGCAGTGGTGGGGGCGCGATGAATCAGTTCTTC. This sequence encodes CSGGGAMNQFF.

This clonotype was found a few times. The rearrangement links TRBV29-1 to TRBJ1-2; tentatively, D is TRBD1 (5 bases). Germline lookup yields CDR1 SQVTM and CDR2 ANQGSEA. CDR3 length: 13 residues. V was trimmed by 6 bases and J by 2 bases, leaving 13 bases between them. CDR3 amino acids: CSVPGGGNYGYTF. CDR3 DNA sequence: TGCAGCGTCCCTGGGGGAGGAAACTATGGCTACACCTTC.

The chain couples TRBV28 to TRBJ2-4; D gene unclear. Trimming pared 7 bases from V and 4 bases from J, leaving 5 bases between. Germline V gene sequence: CDR1 MDHEN, CDR2 SYDVKM. CDR3 length: 11 amino acids. DNA for the CDR3: TGTGCCAGCAACAGTAAAAACATTCAGTACTTC. Protein product: CASNSKNIQYF.

Only a few counts were recorded for this clonotype. This rearrangement joins TRBV27 to TRBJ1-5; D ambiguous. The CDR3 runs to 13 residues. Trimming shortened V by 3 bases and J by 7 bases, and 10 bases separated the two germline ends. Germline loops: CDR1 MNHEY, CDR2 SMNVEV (reference sequence). The CDR3 here is CASSLEPGQPQHF. CDR3 in DNA: TGTGCCAGCAGTTTGGAGCCCGGACAGCCCCAGCATTTT.